This T cell receptor (beta chain) was recorded in a study of blood T cells in healthy people across ages. Regarding the study as a whole: In older individuals, TCR beta diversity per million T cells was lower, falling roughly linearly with age. Versus aged donors, long-lived donors had higher diversity and more naive CD4+ cells.

V gave up 4 bases and J gave up 1 base; unmatched junction bases: 8. The V gene's germline CDR1 is SGHRS and CDR2 YFSETQ. The CDR3 extends over 16 amino acids. This clonotype was observed a handful of times. Its antigen is unknown. For the second PCR, which ran for 7 to 11 cycles, a sample-barcoded 5' primer and a J-beta primer mix were used. TCRdb re-derived calls from the 5' RACE reads in MiXCR, one entry per CDR3 protein. The data hold 2 million or so distinct CDR3 sequences, with 49% observed a single time. In each sample, at least 7 million PBMCs were isolated. The chain has TRBV5-1 and TRBJ2-5; TRBD1 agrees at 9 bases. This TCR derives from a woman aged 40-49 years in good health. The sample comprised blood. Here the CDR3 reads CASSPTGQGLQETQYF. The CDR3 DNA sequence: TGCGCCAGCAGCCCTACCGGACAGGGGCTCCAAGAGACCCAGTACTTC.